This TCR beta chain originates from a study of technical replicates of blood from several donors. This CDR3 is built from 19 residues. The V gene lost 0 bases and the J gene lost 6 bases, with 25 bases spanning the gap. The germline V gene has CDR1 SEHNR and CDR2 FQNEAQ (reference sequence). TCRdb keeps only in-frame clones here, not all; method: immunoSEQ multiplex PCR. The sample comprises 74,000 or so clones, about 96% of which are singletons, and about 0.2% rests with the top ten. The source of this sequence is a human donor in good health. V and J are TRBV7-9 and TRBJ2-3; a possible D gene is TRBD2 (6 bases). Sequencing was done on a sample of T cells isolated from PBMCs. Written as DNA, the CDR3 is TGTGCCAGCAGCTTAGCTGTTGCTTTGGGGACGGGAGCGGAGGATACGCAGTATTTT. Protein product: CASSLAVALGTGAEDTQYF.